A single T cell receptor (beta chain) is shown here with its context. Per germline, CDR1 LNHNV and CDR2 YYDKDF (reference sequence). The CDR3 consists of 13 residues. V was cut by 2 bases and J by 6 bases, with 11 bases left in between. The data are from a study of T-cell memory formation after mild COVID-19. TCRdb re-called the 5' RACE reads with MiXCR, one entry per CDR3 protein. This sample has under 450,000 distinct CDR3 sequences, with 20% to 30% found just once. The rearrangement joins TRBV15 to TRBJ2-7; tentatively, D is TRBD2 (7 bases). Input material: PBMCs or a T cell subset sorted from them (not recorded which). The TCR sequence derives from an adult woman who had mild COVID-19 (a few samples of this study predate the infection). Cell type and time point are not known. The CDR3 is CATSRKGGREQYF. As DNA, the CDR3 is TGTGCCACCAGCAGAAAGGGGGGGCGCGAGCAGTACTTC.